This T cell receptor (beta chain) came from a study of breast tumors, draining lymph nodes, adjacent tissues. Study results and caveats: Most tumor T cells seemingly derive from lymph node, then expand in tumor. Tumors had less TCR diversity than lymph nodes, more than nontumor tissue.

Comment on this clonotype: Its specificity is unknown. The junction does not match germline at one end; this may be a read error.

Germline V gene data show CDR1 as MDHEN and CDR2 as SYDVKM. The CDR3 length is 14 residues. TCRdb redid the calling of the multiplex PCR reads with MiXCR, one entry per CDR3 protein. Among about 21,000 distinct CDR3 sequences listed, roughly 58% were seen once. The sample taken for sequencing was breast tumor tissue. This sequence was found in a female donor with breast cancer. Some clones in this sample may be carry-over from other donors' samples. The gene calls are TRBV28 and TRBJ1-4, with 8 bases that match TRBD1. The CDR3 DNA sequence: TGTGCCAGCAGTCGACAGGGGATTAATGAAAAACTGCTTTTT. Its translation: CASSRQGINEKLLF.